This T cell receptor (beta chain) was sequenced in a study of CD8+CD57+ T cells in acquired aplastic anemia. Overall study: Sorted CD4+ and CD8+ cells gave a mean 3.2 ug DNA, range roughly 0.18 to 27.4 ug.

In this sample, this clonotype turned up many times. Germline CDR1 reads SNHLY; CDR2 reads FYNNEI. This CDR3 comprises 15 residues. Trimming took off 8 bases at V and 0 bases at J, with 15 bases between the two ends. TCR beta VDJ and CDR3 profiling used genomic DNA as template. TCRdb called the reads again in MiXCR, with one record for every CDR3 protein. Seen here are about 160,000 distinct CDR3 sequences, approximately 43% observed once, and the top ten hold about 1.1%. The sequenced sample consisted of sorted CD4+, CD8+, or CD8+CD57+ T cells (not recorded which) from PBMCs. The V and J genes are TRBV2 and TRBJ2-3, with D hard to call. This clonotype originated in a human donor in good health. CDR3 amino acids: CASASRALSTDTQYF. Here the CDR3 DNA reads TGTGCCAGCGCCTCGAGAGCCCTGAGCACAGATACGCAGTATTTT.